The 27 T cell receptor beta chains listed next were all sequenced from one sample in a study of naive and memory T cell subsets. The library had UMIs added by 3' ligation of an oligonucleotide to TCR cDNA. Ligated cDNA underwent four rounds of PCR with nested alpha and beta constant region primers and SP2. TCRdb re-called the 5' RACE reads with MiXCR, one entry per CDR3 protein. The sample yields 45,000 to 55,000 distinct CDR3 sequences, approximately 4.5% seen once. These receptors all come from a female donor in good health.

There are many counts of this clonotype. The V and J genes are TRBV7-9 and TRBJ2-1, with TRBD1 identical over 8 bases. Germline values: CDR1 SEHNR, CDR2 FQNEAQ (reference sequence). V was clipped by 5 bases and J by 7 bases; unmatched bases: 10. The CDR3 is 15 residues long. This CDR3 reads CASSTPGQARNEQFF. Written as DNA, the CDR3 is TGTGCCAGCAGCACACCGGGACAGGCGAGGAATGAGCAGTTCTTC.

Many counts were recorded for this clonotype. The CDR3 DNA follows: TGTGCCAGCAGCCCACCAACGGGAGGATTATACGAGCAGTACTTC. Its protein product is CASSPPTGGLYEQYF. The J gene is TRBJ2-7, the V gene TRBV27, with 7 positions matching TRBD2. The ends lost 6 bases at V and 4 bases at J; junction bases unmatched: 12. The CDR3 runs 15 residues. The germline V gene encodes CDR1 MNHEY and CDR2 SMNVEV (reference sequence).

This clonotype came up many times. The rearrangement joins TRBV5-1 to TRBJ1-1; D gene uncertain. Trimming cost V 0 bases and J 1 base, with 10 bases left between them. Per the germline V gene, CDR1 is SGHRS and CDR2 is YFSETQ. The CDR3 totals 15 residues. The CDR3 DNA sequence: TGCGCCAGCAGCTTGGCCGGGCCGCGGAACACTGAAGCTTTCTTT. It encodes CASSLAGPRNTEAFF.

This clonotype was observed many times. The chain combines TRBV5-6 with TRBJ2-2, with TRBD1 as a possible D gene (5 bases). The CDR3 is 14 residues long. Germline-derived CDR1 and CDR2 are SGHDT and YYEEEE. Trimming cost V 1 base and J 5 bases, with 9 bases left between them. The CDR3 sequence: CASSLNRLTGELFF. The DNA for the CDR3 is TGTGCCAGCAGCTTGAACAGGCTTACCGGGGAGCTGTTTTTT.

This clonotype was seen many times. This sequence joins TRBV29-1 and TRBJ2-7; D is possibly TRBD1 (6 bases). Trimming stripped 4 bases from V and 3 bases from J, with 25 bases between. CDR1 is SQVTM, CDR2 ANQGSEA, per germline. This CDR3 region has 17 residues. The chain's CDR3 is CSVVDPNPSKGGYEQYF. The CDR3 nucleotides read TGCAGCGTTGTCGACCCGAACCCTAGCAAAGGGGGCTACGAGCAGTACTTC.

This clonotype was seen ten or more times. The rearrangement joins TRBV6-2 or TRBV6-3 to TRBJ2-3, with TRBD2 as a possible D gene (5 bases). The CDR3 is made up of 14 amino acids. CDR1 and CDR2 (germline): MNHEY, SVGEGT. Trimming cost V 8 bases and J 2 bases, with 14 bases left between them. The CDR3 nucleotides read TGTGCCAGCCTTTCGGCTAGCTACACAGATACGCAGTATTTT. The encoded protein is CASLSASYTDTQYF.

This clonotype showed up many times. The V and J genes are TRBV4-3 and TRBJ2-5; a possible D gene is TRBD2 (5 bases). The germline CDR1 and CDR2 sequences are LGHNA and YSLEER. Trimming shortened V by 3 bases and J by 4 bases, and 9 bases separated the two germline ends. The CDR3 covers 13 residues. The CDR3 spells CASSQQEGETQYF. CDR3 bases: TGCGCCAGCAGCCAGCAAGAGGGAGAGACCCAGTACTTC.

In its sample, this clonotype was seen many times. The chain combines TRBV7-8 with TRBJ2-7; TRBD1 matches 7 bases. The CDR3 runs to 17 residues. From germline, CDR1 is SGHVS and CDR2 FQNEAQ. Germline trimming cut 5 bases from V and 0 bases from J; bases unmatched to any gene: 13. This chain's CDR3 is CASSPRQGNPLSYEQYF. In DNA form, the CDR3 reads TGTGCCAGCAGCCCAAGACAGGGTAATCCCCTCTCCTACGAGCAGTACTTC. Based on the CDR3 plus reference TRBV7-8 and TRBJ2-7, the full variable domain is GAGVSQSPRYKVAKRGQDVALRCDPISGHVSLFWYQQALGQGPEFLTYFQNEAQLDKSGLPSDRFFAERPEGSVSTLKIQRTQQEDSAVYLCASSPRQGNPLSYEQYFGPGTRLTVT.

This clonotype was seen repeatedly, ten times or more. The chain recombines TRBV5-5 with TRBJ2-1; 8 positions match TRBD1. Germline values: CDR1 SGHKS, CDR2 YYEKEE (reference sequence). The CDR3 has 14 amino acids. J lost 10 bases, V lost 2 bases, and 8 bases had no gene match. CDR3 region: CASSLVGQGGEQFF. Here the CDR3 DNA reads TGTGCCAGCAGCTTAGTAGGACAGGGAGGCGAGCAGTTCTTC.

This clonotype was counted ten times or more. The genes are TRBV19 and TRBJ2-7; 9 bases fit TRBD1. V lost 8 bases to trimming and J lost 7 bases; unmatched junction nucleotides: 9. The CDR3 contains 13 residues. Germline assignment: CDR1 LNHDA and CDR2 SQIVND (reference sequence). The CDR3 loop is CASARDRVGEQYF. The DNA of the CDR3 is TGTGCCAGTGCCCGGGACAGGGTGGGGGAGCAGTACTTC. The full variable domain, rest sourced from reference TRBV19 and TRBJ2-7, is DGGITQSPKYLFRKEGQNVTLSCEQNLNHDAMYWYRQDPGQGLRLIYYSQIVNDFQKGDIAEGYSVSREKKESFPLTVTSAQKNPTAFYLCASARDRVGEQYFGPGTRLTVT.

This clonotype occurred many times. The gene calls are TRBV11-2 and TRBJ2-3; D uncertain. Germline CDR1 SGHAT, CDR2 FQNNGV. Trimming removed 1 base at V and 1 base at J, with 6 bases between. This CDR3 contains 14 residues. The DNA for the CDR3 is TGTGCCAGCAGCTTAGTGGCAGGCACAGATACGCAGTATTTT. Protein sequence: CASSLVAGTDTQYF.

This clonotype has at least ten counts. The gene calls are TRBV6-1 and TRBJ1-1; a possible D gene is TRBD1 (6 bases). The V end lost 1 base, the J end lost 3 bases, and 9 bases lay between the germline ends. CDR3 length equals 14 residues. Germline V gives CDR1 MNHNS, CDR2 SASEGT. This chain's CDR3 is CASSEGGRYTEAFF. The DNA for the CDR3 is TGTGCCAGCAGTGAAGGGGGGCGGTACACTGAAGCTTTCTTT.

This clonotype showed up just once. A clone one base away is much larger, so this may be a read error. The rearrangement joins TRBV5-1 to TRBJ2-5; D remains ambiguous. CDR1 and CDR2 from the germline V gene are SGHRS and YFSETQ. The CDR3 loop spans 11 amino acids. CDR3 in amino acids: CASSLDETQCF. The CDR3 nucleotides are TGCGCCAGCAGCTTGGATGAGACCCAGTGCTTC.

This clonotype showed up many times. The rearrangement joins TRBV27 to TRBJ2-1; D not resolved. CDR1 MNHEY and CDR2 SMNVEV come from the germline V gene (reference sequence). The CDR3 extends over 14 amino acids. V gave up 3 bases and J gave up 1 base, with 7 bases separating them. The CDR3 region has the DNA TGTGCCAGCAGTTTGGCAGAATCCTACAATGAGCAGTTCTTC. Its translation is CASSLAESYNEQFF.

This clonotype was recorded many times. The V and J genes are TRBV9 and TRBJ1-1; D may be TRBD1 (6 bases). The CDR3 totals 13 residues. Germline-derived CDR1 and CDR2 are SGDLS and YYNGEE. Trimming took off 4 bases at V and 10 bases at J, with 17 bases between the two ends. The CDR3 region is CASSPLLRGRAFF. CDR3 nucleotide sequence: TGTGCCAGCAGCCCCCTCCTCAGGGGAAGAGCTTTCTTT.

This clonotype was observed a few times. The V gene is TRBV7-9, the J gene TRBJ2-3, with D unclear. CDR3 size: 12 residues. Trimming cost V 4 bases and J 2 bases, with 4 bases left between them. Germline CDR1 reads SEHNR; CDR2 reads FQNEAQ (reference sequence). DNA for the CDR3: TGTGCCAGCAGCTCCTACACAGATACGCAGTATTTT. Its translation: CASSSYTDTQYF.

This clonotype was seen a handful of times. CDR3 sequence (DNA): TGTGCCAGCAGCGTAGGGGGGGGAAGAGGTTCACCCCTCCACTTT. Translating gives CASSVGGGRGSPLHF. This sequence joins TRBV9 and TRBJ1-6; tentative D call: TRBD1 (5 bases). Trimming shortened V by 0 bases and J by 9 bases, and 13 bases separated the two germline ends. The CDR3 totals 15 residues. CDR1 and CDR2 (germline): SGDLS, YYNGEE. Looking up the rest from reference TRBV9 and TRBJ1-6 gives the full variable domain: DSGVTQTPKHLITATGQRVTLRCSPRSGDLSVYWYQQSLDQGLQFLIQYYNGEERAKGNILERFSAQQFPDLHSELNLSSLELGDSALYFCASSVGGGRGSPLHFGNGTRLTVT.

This clonotype was detected many times. The chain links TRBV2 to TRBJ1-2; D unresolved. Trimming stripped 7 bases from V and 8 bases from J, with 14 bases between. This CDR3 has 12 residues. Germline V gene data show CDR1 as SNHLY and CDR2 as FYNNEI. CDR3 DNA: TGTGCCAGCAAGGGAGACACTGAGGGCTACACCTTC. It is translated as CASKGDTEGYTF.

This clonotype was found many times. The chain combines TRBV25-1 with TRBJ1-2, with a possible D match to TRBD1 (6 bases). Germline assignment: CDR1 MGHDK and CDR2 SYGVNS. This CDR3 region has 14 residues. Trimming cost V 3 bases and J 8 bases, with 16 bases left between them. The CDR3 sequence is CASSDPDRIRGYTF. The DNA of the CDR3 is TGTGCCAGCAGTGATCCCGACAGGATAAGGGGCTACACCTTC.

This clonotype was detected many times. This chain uses TRBV5-1 with TRBJ2-3; 8 bases agree with TRBD2. Germline values: CDR1 SGHRS, CDR2 YFSETQ. The CDR3 runs to 15 residues. With 4 bases clipped from V and 2 bases from J, the junction kept 6 bases outside the gene matches. The CDR3 loop reads CASSPGTRSTDTQYF. In DNA, the CDR3 is TGCGCCAGCAGCCCAGGGACTAGATCCACAGATACGCAGTATTTT.

This clonotype was observed at least ten times. CDR3 sequence reads: CASIPRKGTNQETQYF. CDR3 bases: TGTGCCAGCATCCCTCGTAAAGGAACAAACCAAGAGACCCAGTACTTC. V gene TRBV7-2 combines with J gene TRBJ2-5; D ambiguous. This CDR3 spans 16 amino acids. The V end was cut by 7 bases, the J end by 0 bases, with 18 bases between. CDR1 and CDR2 from the germline V gene are SGHTA and FQGNSA.

This clonotype has a count of ten or more. V usage is TRBV3-1 and J usage is TRBJ2-5; TRBD2 aligns across 10 bases. The CDR3 extends over 16 amino acids. Germline V CDR1 and CDR2: LGHDT, YNNKEL (reference sequence). The ends lost 5 bases at V and 4 bases at J; junction bases unmatched: 10. CDR3 amino acids: CASSYPRAGGGETQYF. In DNA, the CDR3 is TGTGCCAGCAGCTACCCCCGAGCGGGAGGGGGAGAGACCCAGTACTTC.

This clonotype was counted a few times. V usage is TRBV19 and J usage is TRBJ2-5; the match to TRBD1 covers 7 bases. Trimming took 3 bases from V and 5 from J; bases not matched to a gene: 9. The CDR3 length is 15 residues. Germline-derived CDR1 and CDR2 are LNHDA and SQIVND (reference sequence). For the CDR3, the DNA is TGTGCCAGTAGTATTTCACAGGGGACCTTGGAGACCCAGTACTTC. It encodes CASSISQGTLETQYF.

This chain uses TRBV10-3 with TRBJ2-5; 8 bases fit TRBD2. Unmatched junction bases numbered 5, after V lost 2 bases and J lost 3 bases. The CDR3 contains 15 residues. Germline CDR1 ENHRY, CDR2 SYGVKD. CDR3 in DNA: TGTGCCATCAGTGAGCCATTAGCGGGGAAAGAGACCCAGTACTTC. This sequence encodes CAISEPLAGKETQYF.

This clonotype was counted ten times or more. The rearrangement uses TRBV7-2 and TRBJ2-2; TRBD2 aligns across 11 bases. V lost 4 bases and J lost 4; bases outside the gene matches: 5. CDR3 length: 16 residues. Germline V CDR1 and CDR2: SGHTA, FQGNSA. The CDR3 coding sequence is TGTGCCAGCAGCTCCATAGCGGGAGGGCCCACCGGGGAGCTGTTTTTT. Translated: CASSSIAGGPTGELFF.

This clonotype was counted at least ten times. J is TRBJ2-7 and V is TRBV5-1; 7 bases line up with TRBD2. The junction had 12 bases not matched to a gene; V was cut back by 7 bases and J by 8 bases. CDR1 SGHRS and CDR2 YFSETQ come from the germline V gene. This CDR3 is built from 13 residues. In DNA form, the CDR3 reads TGCGCCAGCCGCCCGAGCGGGGCCTCGCAGCAGTACTTC. It specifies CASRPSGASQQYF.

Concerning this clonotype itself: A much larger clone is a single base away; this may be a read error. The conserved final phenylalanine or tryptophan is absent from the CDR3, which likely points to a read error. The chain joins TRBV6-2 or TRBV6-3 to TRBJ2-3; 8 bases line up with TRBD2. The CDR3 loop spans 16 amino acids. CDR1 MNHEY and CDR2 SVGEGT come from the germline V gene. V trimming: 6 bases; J trimming: 6 bases; junction bases outside the gene matches: 14. The DNA of the CDR3 is TGTGCCAGCAGCCGACCCCCGGGACTAGGGTTCGATACGCAGTATTTG. This sequence encodes CASSRPPGLGFDTQYL.